This record concerns one T cell receptor (beta chain) sequence. The antigen is undetermined. A quantity of about 0.5 to 1 ug RNA underwent reverse transcription using random hexamers. Using its own MiXCR run on the immunoSEQ multiplex PCR reads, TCRdb lists one record per CDR3 protein. The sample gives roughly 400,000 distinct CDR3 sequences, around 85% of which show up once; about 0.12% is in the top ten. The germline V gene has CDR1 MNHEY and CDR2 SVGAGI. The CDR3 loop spans 15 amino acids. The junction had 6 bases not matched to a gene; V was cut back by 5 bases and J by 3 bases. The record originates from a study of CD8 T cells in Susac syndrome. Whole-study results and caveats: Regarding the TCR sequencing and HLA analysis, the study admitted that a relatively small number of individuals were involved.

Sequencing was carried out using CD8+ T cells from PBMCs. The TCR was taken from a human donor with multiple sclerosis. The chain joins TRBV6-5 to TRBJ2-4; TRBD2 matches at 8 bases. The CDR3: CASSISGTSKNIQYF. CDR3 coding DNA: TGTGCCAGCAGTATTTCCGGGACTAGCAAAAACATTCAGTACTTC.